This TCR beta chain was obtained from a study of cytomegalovirus exposure and HLA in healthy donors. Turning to the study itself: From 150 million to 200 million T cells, an earlier analysis saw roughly 120 million unique TCR beta sequences.

The PCR had 60 Vbeta and 13 Jbeta primers. Generated by immunoSEQ multiplex PCR, the TCRdb table keeps only in-frame clones and is missing some. The sample has 90,000 to 100,000 clones; around 70% are singletons. General study results and limits: A later analysis showed HLA-associated TCR beta chains outstripping equally common others in clonal expansion. The authors later found most CMV-associated TCR beta chains appeared HLA-restricted.

About this clone: Its specificity is unknown.

The clonotype comes from a female donor in good health and CMV-seronegative. The sequenced sample was PBMCs.

The CDR3 sequence is CASSLGGLAGDEQYF. Written as DNA, the CDR3 is TGTGCCAGCAGCTTGGGCGGGCTAGCGGGGGACGAGCAGTACTTC. The chain uses TRBV5-4 and TRBJ2-7, with TRBD2 matching 10 bases. The CDR3 runs 15 residues. V trimming: 0 bases; J trimming: 5 bases; junction bases outside the gene matches: 5. The germline V gene encodes CDR1 SGHNT and CDR2 YYREEE (reference sequence).